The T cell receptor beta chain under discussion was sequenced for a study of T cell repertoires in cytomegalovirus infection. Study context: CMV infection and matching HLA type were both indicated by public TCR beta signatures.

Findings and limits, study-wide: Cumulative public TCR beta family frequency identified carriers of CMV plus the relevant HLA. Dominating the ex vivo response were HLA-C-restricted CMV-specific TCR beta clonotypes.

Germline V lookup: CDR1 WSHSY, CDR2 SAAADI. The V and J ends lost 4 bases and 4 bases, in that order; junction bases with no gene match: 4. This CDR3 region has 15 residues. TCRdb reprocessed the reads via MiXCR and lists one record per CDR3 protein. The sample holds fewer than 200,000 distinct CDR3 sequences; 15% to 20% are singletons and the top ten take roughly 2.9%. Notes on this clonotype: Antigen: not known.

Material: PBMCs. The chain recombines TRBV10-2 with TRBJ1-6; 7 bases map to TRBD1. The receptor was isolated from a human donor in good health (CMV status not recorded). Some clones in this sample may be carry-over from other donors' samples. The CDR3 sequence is CASSAGQSYNSPLHF. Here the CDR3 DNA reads TGCGCCAGCAGTGCGGGACAGAGTTATAATTCACCCCTCCACTTT.